The subject of this entry is one T cell receptor beta chain. Its antigen remains unknown. This specimen belongs to a study of CD8+ T cells in alopecia areata. Regarding the study as a whole: Sequencing of scalp samples also includes resident alphabeta T cells from normal skin.

Reverse transcription of extracted RNA yielded cDNA, which provided the sequencing template. Using immunoSEQ multiplex PCR, the repertoire was profiled, and TCRdb retains in-frame clones only, with some absent. The table lists 60,000 to 70,000 clones, roughly 44% of them singletons. With V trimmed by 6 bases and J by 4 bases, 1 base remained unmatched. The CDR3 totals 12 residues. In germline, CDR1 is SQVTM, CDR2 ANQGSEA. The receptor was isolated from a human donor with alopecia areata. This chain uses TRBV29-1 with TRBJ2-3; 10 bases line up with TRBD2. This material consisted of CD8+ T cells sorted from blood, taken at week 0. This CDR3 is CSVLAGADTQYF. CDR3 coding DNA: TGCAGCGTCCTAGCGGGGGCAGATACGCAGTATTTT.